Listed here are 25 T cell receptor beta chains from one sample, sequenced in a study of blood T cell repertoires in COVID-19 (dated by TCRdb to the early 2020s). Libraries were made using the immunoSEQ multiplex PCR assay. TCRdb's version of the immuneACCESS table is confined to in-frame rearrangements and falls short of the full clone set. An unresolved V gene accounts for under half of the shortfall where checked; the remainder is of unknown origin. For this sample the table gives some 47,000 clones, of which more than 75% were detected only once. The leading ten clones occupy roughly 2% of the sample. Sequenced sample: peripheral blood. The origin of the receptors is a woman aged 55-69 years with acute or convalescent COVID-19.

V and J are TRBV7-8 and TRBJ2-3; 9 bases are a match to TRBD2. This CDR3 region has 16 residues. Germline assignment: CDR1 SGHVS and CDR2 FQNEAQ. The V and J ends lost 1 base and 1 base, in that order; junction bases with no gene match: 3. CDR3 DNA sequence: TGTGCCAGCAGCTTAGGGACTAGCGTCCGCACAGATACGCAGTATTTT. Its protein is CASSLGTSVRTDTQYF.

The table lists this clone with a count of one. The gene calls are TRBV5-4 and TRBJ2-7; 9 bases map to TRBD1. Germline-derived CDR1 and CDR2 are SGHNT and YYREEE (reference sequence). Germline trimming cut 7 bases from V and 7 bases from J; bases unmatched to any gene: 18. The CDR3 extends over 16 amino acids. The CDR3 DNA reads TGTGCCAGCCAGCTTGGCCCACAGGGGGCTTTTGGAGAGCAGTACTTC. It codes for CASQLGPQGAFGEQYF.

This chain connects TRBV19 to TRBJ1-5; D uncertain. The CDR3 extends over 15 amino acids. The V gene lost 8 bases and the J gene lost 0 bases, with 14 bases spanning the gap. Looked up from germline, CDR1 is LNHDA and CDR2 is SQIVND (reference sequence). CDR3 protein: CASGPQGHSNQPQHF. Written as DNA, the CDR3 is TGTGCCAGTGGGCCCCAAGGCCATAGCAATCAGCCCCAGCATTTT.

The gene calls are TRBV24-1 and TRBJ1-3; no definite D call. Trimming cost V 5 bases and J 0 bases, with 10 bases left between them. Germline V lookup: CDR1 KGHDR, CDR2 SFDVKD. The CDR3 spans 15 residues. The CDR3 loop reads CATSASGDSGNTIYF. Here the CDR3 DNA reads TGTGCCACCAGTGCTTCAGGCGACTCTGGAAACACCATATATTTT.

The table lists this clone with a count of one. The V call is TRBV28, the J call TRBJ2-1, with TRBD1 matching 8 bases. The CDR3 covers 14 residues. J lost 8 bases, V lost 4 bases, and 7 bases had no gene match. Per the germline V gene, CDR1 is MDHEN and CDR2 is SYDVKM. In DNA form, the CDR3 reads TGTGCCAGCAGTTCATCGACAGGGGTGGATGAGCAGTTCTTC. Residues: CASSSSTGVDEQFF.

The rearrangement uses TRBV28 and TRBJ2-3, with 8 nucleotides matching TRBD1. V lost 4 bases and J lost 4; bases outside the gene matches: 16. The CDR3 totals 18 residues. Per germline, CDR1 MDHEN and CDR2 SYDVKM. CDR3 nucleotide sequence: TGTGCCAGCAGTTCGCTCCCCCTAAGGACAGGGTTGGCAGATACGCAGTATTTT. Amino acid sequence: CASSSLPLRTGLADTQYF.

The table lists this clone with a few counts. The gene calls are TRBV5-1 and TRBJ2-1; the match to TRBD2 covers 12 bases. The junction had 2 bases not matched to a gene; V was cut back by 1 base and J by 3 bases. The germline V gene encodes CDR1 SGHRS and CDR2 YFSETQ. The CDR3 runs 16 residues. CDR3 loop: CASSLTSGGIYNEQFF. As DNA, the CDR3 is TGCGCCAGCAGCTTGACTAGCGGGGGGATCTACAATGAGCAGTTCTTC.

This clone occurred once. The chain uses TRBV12-3 or TRBV12-4 and TRBJ2-7; the D is unclear. CDR3 length equals 13 residues. Trimming took 4 bases from V and 3 from J, leaving 10 bases between them. The CDR3 is CASSSLALYEQYF. The CDR3, as DNA: TGTGCCAGCAGTTCCTTGGCCCTCTACGAGCAGTACTTC.

The V gene is TRBV6-5, the J gene TRBJ1-1; D possibly corresponds to TRBD1 (5 bases). V was trimmed by 8 bases and J by 1 base, leaving 14 bases between them. From germline, CDR1 is MNHEY and CDR2 SVGAGI. The CDR3 is made up of 14 amino acids. The CDR3, as DNA: TGTGCCAGCCACGCAGGGTTATGGAACACTGAAGCTTTCTTT. It translates to CASHAGLWNTEAFF.

The rearrangement uses TRBV5-6 and TRBJ1-1; D call uncertain. This CDR3 spans 18 amino acids. Germline loops: CDR1 SGHDT, CDR2 YYEEEE. V gave up 1 base and J gave up 4 bases, with 23 bases separating them. For the CDR3, the DNA is TGTGCCAGCAGCTTGAGATTAGTGTCAATCCAGGAGGGCACTGAAGCTTTCTTT. Amino acids: CASSLRLVSIQEGTEAFF.

This chain uses TRBV11-3 with TRBJ2-1; 11 positions agree with TRBD2. Germline CDR1 SGHNT, CDR2 YENEEA. V shed 0 bases, J shed 1 base, and the junction held 14 bases outside the gene matches. CDR3 length: 21 amino acids. The CDR3 DNA sequence: TGTGCCAGCAGCTTAGACCGCGGGCGTAGCGGGAGGGCCCAATCCTACAATGAGCAGTTCTTC. It yields the protein CASSLDRGRSGRAQSYNEQFF.

The genes are TRBV7-6 and TRBJ1-2, with TRBD1 identical over 11 bases. This CDR3 spans 13 amino acids. J lost 8 bases, V lost 5 bases, and 4 bases had no gene match. Germline V lookup: CDR1 SGHVS, CDR2 FNYEAQ. The CDR3 nucleotides are TGTGCCAGCAGCCAGGACAGGGGGCGAGGCTACACCTTC. Protein sequence: CASSQDRGRGYTF.

The chain joins TRBV7-3 to TRBJ1-1, with TRBD1 as a possible D gene (6 bases). Between the trimmed V and J ends, which lost 4 bases and 1 base, there was a span of 7 bases. The CDR3 covers 13 residues. Germline V gene sequence: CDR1 SGHTA, CDR2 FQGTGA. CDR3 sequence reads: CASSWDKNTEAFF. The CDR3 DNA reads TGTGCCAGCAGCTGGGACAAGAACACTGAAGCTTTCTTT. The full variable domain, in which reference TRBV7-3 and TRBJ1-1 provide the parts outside the CDR3, is GAGVSQTPSNKVTEKGKYVELRCDPISGHTALYWYRQSLGQGPEFLIYFQGTGAADDSGLPNDRFFAVRPEGSVSTLKIQRTERGDSAVYLCASSWDKNTEAFFGQGTRLTVV.

This rearrangement joins TRBV7-3 to TRBJ1-1; D is ambiguous. V gave up 2 bases and J gave up 3 bases, with 13 bases separating them. The CDR3 totals 15 residues. The V gene's germline CDR1 is SGHTA and CDR2 FQGTGA. The chain's CDR3 is CASSLGSGGDTEAFF. DNA of the CDR3: TGTGCCAGCAGCTTAGGATCCGGCGGGGACACTGAAGCTTTCTTT.

This chain joins TRBV6-1 and TRBJ2-6; D is ambiguous. The CDR3 sequence is 13 residues long. Per the germline V gene, CDR1 is MNHNS and CDR2 is SASEGT. V lost 3 bases and J 4 bases, leaving 4 bases between the germline ends. The CDR3 region has the DNA TGTGCCAGCAGTGATTCAGGGGCCAACGTCCTGACTTTC. It yields the protein CASSDSGANVLTF.

The gene calls are TRBV14 and TRBJ2-5, with 10 bases that match TRBD2. Germline CDR1 SGHDN, CDR2 FVKESK. The CDR3 covers 15 residues. The V gene end was trimmed by 1 base and the J gene end by 6 bases; junction bases not matched to a gene: 5. The CDR3 protein is CASSQGLAGVKTQYF. The CDR3 DNA reads as TGTGCCAGCAGCCAAGGCCTAGCGGGAGTAAAGACCCAGTACTTC.

V is TRBV15 and J is TRBJ1-5; D remains ambiguous. This CDR3 is 13 amino acids long. Germline assignment: CDR1 LNHNV and CDR2 YYDKDF (reference sequence). The V end lost 0 bases, the J end lost 7 bases, and 7 bases lay between the germline ends. The CDR3 spells CATSRDAGQPQHF. The CDR3 nucleotides are TGTGCCACCAGCAGAGACGCGGGACAGCCCCAGCATTTT.

V and J are TRBV28 and TRBJ2-7; 9 bases match TRBD1. The V gene end was trimmed by 1 base and the J gene end by 10 bases; junction bases not matched to a gene: 2. Germline V gene lookup returns CDR1 MDHEN and CDR2 SYDVKM. The CDR3 length is 12 residues. The CDR3 DNA follows: TGTGCCAGCAGTTTATACAGGGGGCCCCAGTACTTC. This translates into CASSLYRGPQYF.

In this sample, this clone turned up a few times. The chain joins TRBV7-2 to TRBJ2-3; 14 positions match TRBD2. In germline, CDR1 is SGHTA, CDR2 FQGNSA. CDR3 length equals 18 residues. The trim removed 0 bases at V and 4 bases at J, leaving 6 bases unmatched. The CDR3 DNA reads TGTGCCAGCAGCTTAGCTAAGGGACTAGCGGGAGTGGCAGATACGCAGTATTTT. Residues: CASSLAKGLAGVADTQYF.

V usage is TRBV4-1 and J usage is TRBJ2-3, with TRBD2 identical over 7 bases. The V gene end was trimmed by 2 bases and the J gene end by 6 bases; junction bases not matched to a gene: 14. The germline V gene has CDR1 MGHRA and CDR2 YSYEKL. The CDR3 length is 17 residues. The CDR3 spells CASSQRLATTSADTQYF. Here the CDR3 DNA reads TGCGCCAGCAGCCAAAGACTGGCCACCACTAGCGCTGATACGCAGTATTTT.

This clone was counted once. The chain recombines TRBV28 with TRBJ2-1; no reliable D call. CDR1 MDHEN and CDR2 SYDVKM come from the germline V gene. V was clipped by 6 bases and J by 8 bases, with 8 bases between them. The CDR3 contains 11 residues. Written as DNA, the CDR3 is TGTGCCAGCAGCTTGGGCGATGAGCAGTTCTTC. Its translation: CASSLGDEQFF.

The chain employs TRBV27 and TRBJ2-7; TRBD1 matches at 8 bases. The CDR3 contains 14 residues. Looked up from germline, CDR1 is MNHEY and CDR2 is SMNVEV (reference sequence). Losses at the gene ends were 2 bases for V and 6 bases for J; bases not matched to a gene: 6. CDR3 in amino acids: CASSLEGQDTEQYF. The CDR3 DNA reads TGTGCCAGCAGTTTAGAGGGACAGGATACCGAGCAGTACTTC.

The V gene is TRBV27, the J gene TRBJ1-3; D may be TRBD1 (6 bases). Germline assignment: CDR1 MNHEY and CDR2 SMNVEV (reference sequence). This CDR3 has 14 residues. Trimming stripped 2 bases from V and 2 bases from J, with 7 bases between. Here the CDR3 reads CASSLTGPGNTIYF. The CDR3 nucleotides read TGTGCCAGCAGTTTAACAGGGCCTGGAAACACCATATATTTT.

The chain links TRBV5-5 to TRBJ1-1; 9 positions match TRBD1. V shed 0 bases, J shed 3 bases, and the junction held 3 bases outside the gene matches. Germline V gives CDR1 SGHKS, CDR2 YYEKEE (reference sequence). This CDR3 region has 15 residues. For the CDR3, the DNA is TGTGCCAGCAGCTTGGTCGGACAGGGGCACACTGAAGCTTTCTTT. It translates to CASSLVGQGHTEAFF.

The chain couples TRBV30 to TRBJ1-5; D may be TRBD1 (5 bases). Germline V lookup: CDR1 GTSNPN, CDR2 SVGIG (reference sequence). The CDR3 loop spans 16 amino acids. The V and J ends lost 3 bases and 4 bases respectively, with 19 bases between them. The CDR3 here is CAWSHLGGAANQPQHF. CDR3 DNA sequence: TGTGCCTGGAGCCACCTCGGAGGGGCCGCGAATCAGCCCCAGCATTTT.